The entry that follows covers one TCR beta chain sequence. No antigen is known for it. CDR1 and CDR2 from the germline V gene are MNHEY and SVGAGI. Germline trimming cut 2 bases from V and 5 bases from J; bases unmatched to any gene: 5. There are 15 residues in the CDR3. The data were obtained in a study of Ad26.COV2.S vaccination and SARS-CoV-2 variants. Overall study: Ad26.COV2.S given intramuscularly, once or twice 56 days apart. Overall study findings and caveats: Spike-specific TCR breadth ran higher among vaccine recipients than placebo recipients. Responses of T cells in total may have been underestimated by the TCR breadth and depth analyses. Breadth measured for non-spike TCRs was similar across vaccine and placebo recipients.

The data were produced by immunoSEQ multiplex PCR, yet TCRdb's version contains in-frame clones alone and is incomplete. The sample has roughly 700,000 clones, roughly nine tenths seen once; the top ten hold approximately 1.5%. Treatment reported: roughly 19 received Ad26.COV2.S at low or high dose, single or two shots; about 5 received placebo; per-sample allocation not given. Day 63 following the first vaccine or placebo injection was when the samples were taken. The V gene is TRBV6-5, the J gene TRBJ2-3; 9 bases align to TRBD1. The sequence came from a person between 18 and 60 years old who received the Ad26.COV2.S COVID-19 vaccine or a placebo. The sample in question was peripheral blood, obtained in a trial of Ad26.COV2.S vaccine versus placebo. Here the CDR3 reads CASSYTGQGGDTQYF. The DNA of the CDR3 is TGTGCCAGCAGTTACACGGGACAGGGCGGAGATACGCAGTATTTT.